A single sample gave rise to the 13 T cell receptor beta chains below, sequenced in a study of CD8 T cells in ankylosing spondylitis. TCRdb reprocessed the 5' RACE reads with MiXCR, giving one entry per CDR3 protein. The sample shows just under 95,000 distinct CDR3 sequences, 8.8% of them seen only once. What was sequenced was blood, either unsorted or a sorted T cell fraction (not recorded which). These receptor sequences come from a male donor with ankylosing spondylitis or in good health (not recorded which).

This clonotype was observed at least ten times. The CDR3 reads CASSLGDRADEQYF. Here the CDR3 DNA reads TGTGCCAGCAGTCTCGGGGACAGGGCTGACGAGCAGTACTTC. The chain uses TRBV12-3 or TRBV12-4 and TRBJ2-7, with TRBD1 matching over 9 bases. The trim removed 5 bases at V and 5 bases at J, leaving 7 bases unmatched. CDR3 size: 14 residues.

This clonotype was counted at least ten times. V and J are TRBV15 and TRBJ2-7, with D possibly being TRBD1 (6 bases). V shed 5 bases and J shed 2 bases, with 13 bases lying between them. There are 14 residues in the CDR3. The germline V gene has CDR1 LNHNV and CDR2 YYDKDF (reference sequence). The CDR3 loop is CATSDRQAPYEQYF. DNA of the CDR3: TGTGCCACCAGCGACCGACAGGCACCCTACGAGCAGTACTTC.

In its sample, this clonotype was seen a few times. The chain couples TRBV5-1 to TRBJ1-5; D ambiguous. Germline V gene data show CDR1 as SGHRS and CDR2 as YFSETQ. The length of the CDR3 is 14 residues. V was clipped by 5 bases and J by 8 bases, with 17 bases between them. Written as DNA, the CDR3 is TGCGCCAGCAGTTTGAGGGCCATGGGAGAGCCCCAGCATTTT. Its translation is CASSLRAMGEPQHF.

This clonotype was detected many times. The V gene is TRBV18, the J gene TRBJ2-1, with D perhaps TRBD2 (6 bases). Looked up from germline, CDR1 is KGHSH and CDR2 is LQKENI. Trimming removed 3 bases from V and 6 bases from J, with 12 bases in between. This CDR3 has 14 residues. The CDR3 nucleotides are TGTGCCAGCTCACCGTCGAGGGGAGGCAATGAGCAGTTCTTC. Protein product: CASSPSRGGNEQFF.

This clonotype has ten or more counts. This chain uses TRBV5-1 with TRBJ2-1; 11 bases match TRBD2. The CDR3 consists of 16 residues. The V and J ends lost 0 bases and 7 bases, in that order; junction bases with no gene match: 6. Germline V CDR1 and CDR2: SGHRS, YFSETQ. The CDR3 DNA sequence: TGCGCCAGCAGCTTGGGGCTAGCGGGGGGCGCGAATGAGCAGTTCTTC. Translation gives CASSLGLAGGANEQFF.

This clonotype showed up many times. CDR3 sequence (DNA): TGCAGTGCTAGAGTACCGGGAGGTGGCCAAGAGACCCAGTACTTC. Its translation: CSARVPGGGQETQYF. J is TRBJ2-5 and V is TRBV20-1, with TRBD2 matching 7 bases. The CDR3 totals 15 residues. The V and J ends lost 1 base and 1 base, in that order; junction bases with no gene match: 6. Germline lookup yields CDR1 DFQATT and CDR2 SNEGSKA (reference sequence).

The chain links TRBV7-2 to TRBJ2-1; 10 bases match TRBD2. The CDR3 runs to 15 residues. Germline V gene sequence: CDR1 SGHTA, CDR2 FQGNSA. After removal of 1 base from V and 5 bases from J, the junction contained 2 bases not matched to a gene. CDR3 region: CASSLGSGGNNEQFF. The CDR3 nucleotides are TGTGCCAGCAGCTTAGGTAGCGGGGGGAACAATGAGCAGTTCTTC. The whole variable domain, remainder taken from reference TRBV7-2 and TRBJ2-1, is GAGVSQSPSNKVTEKGKDVELRCDPISGHTALYWYRQSLGQGLEFLIYFQGNSAPDKSGLPSDRFSAERTGGSVSTLTIQRTQQEDSAVYLCASSLGSGGNNEQFFGPGTRLTVL.

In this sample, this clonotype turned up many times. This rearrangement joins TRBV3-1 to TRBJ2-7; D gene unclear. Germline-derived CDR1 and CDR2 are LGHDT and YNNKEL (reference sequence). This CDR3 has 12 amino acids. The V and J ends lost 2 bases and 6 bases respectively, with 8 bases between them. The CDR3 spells CASSQRSREQYF. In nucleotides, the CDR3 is TGTGCCAGCAGCCAAAGGTCTCGCGAGCAGTACTTC.

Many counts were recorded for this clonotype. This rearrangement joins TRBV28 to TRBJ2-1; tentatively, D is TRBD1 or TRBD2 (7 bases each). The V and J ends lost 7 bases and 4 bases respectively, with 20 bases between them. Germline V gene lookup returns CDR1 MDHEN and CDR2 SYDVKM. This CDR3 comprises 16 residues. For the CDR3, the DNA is TGTGCCAGCAAGGGGGCGGGGGTTTCCTTATACAATGAGCAGTTCTTC. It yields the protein CASKGAGVSLYNEQFF.

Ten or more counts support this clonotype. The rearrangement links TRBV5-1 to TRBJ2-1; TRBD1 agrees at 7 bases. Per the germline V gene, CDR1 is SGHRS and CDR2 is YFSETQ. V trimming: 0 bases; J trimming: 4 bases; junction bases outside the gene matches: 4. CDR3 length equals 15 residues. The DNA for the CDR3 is TGCGCCAGCAGCTTGGTGACAGGGTTTTACAATGAGCAGTTCTTC. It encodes CASSLVTGFYNEQFF.

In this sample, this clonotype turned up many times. The CDR3 DNA reads as TGTGCCAGCAGCTTACGGGGGGACACCGGGGAGCTGTTTTTT. This encodes CASSLRGDTGELFF. V and J are TRBV5-5 and TRBJ2-2, with 7 bases aligning to TRBD2. Germline loops: CDR1 SGHKS, CDR2 YYEKEE (reference sequence). The CDR3 contains 14 residues. J was trimmed by 3 bases and V by 2 bases; bases with no gene match: 1.

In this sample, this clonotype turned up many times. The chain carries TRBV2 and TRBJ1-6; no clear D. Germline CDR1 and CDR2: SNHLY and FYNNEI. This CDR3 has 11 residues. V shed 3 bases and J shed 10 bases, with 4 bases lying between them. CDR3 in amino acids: CASSDWSPLHF. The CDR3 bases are TGTGCCAGCAGTGACTGGTCACCCCTCCACTTT.

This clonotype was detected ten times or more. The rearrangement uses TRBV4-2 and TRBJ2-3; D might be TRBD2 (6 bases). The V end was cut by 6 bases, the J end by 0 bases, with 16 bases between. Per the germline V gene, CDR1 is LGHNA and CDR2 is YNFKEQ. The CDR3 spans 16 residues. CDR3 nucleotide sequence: TGTGCCAGCAGGGGGGGATTCTATGCTAGCACAGATACGCAGTATTTT. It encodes CASRGGFYASTDTQYF.